This TCR beta chain was retrieved from a study of blood T cell repertoires in COVID-19 (dated by TCRdb to the early 2020s). Study-wide context: Samples covering the acute and convalescent phases of COVID-19 were provided by collaborators in the United States, Italy and Spain. Where HLA class I and class II types were available, the types were taken from metadata supplied by the sample provider, not from assay-based typing. The samples were drawn from the first 160 participants of the ongoing ImmuneRACE study and from roughly 1,300 subjects provided by 6 global collaborators. The sample metadata nearly always contained a de-identified subject ID, COVID-19 status, age in years and sex. The repertoires were released in a freely available public database intended as a resource for research on the immune response to SARS-CoV-2. The prospective study material was composed of cDNA or gDNA derived from T cells, B-cell-depleted T cells, or PBMCs. Deeply sampled blood TCRbeta repertoires from subjects exposed to, actively infected with, or recovered from COVID-19 were included in the dataset.

Concerning this clone: What antigen it recognizes has not been identified. The record has no base qualities; no much larger clone is one base away.

The study at large found these results: Clinical and demographic metadata were provided uncurated, with the amount varying by source and participant.

Reading from cysteine to phenylalanine, the CDR3 counts 16 amino acids. Just CDR3 DNA is preserved here, 48 bases in frame from base 1. The germline V gene sets CDR1 to SGHDT and CDR2 to YYEEEE. At the junction V is shortened by 2 bases and J by 7 bases; bases outside the gene matches: 7. Whole blood was collected in K2EDTA tubes by collaborating institutions according to the institutions' own protocols. Collaborator samples were shipped for TCRbeta analysis as frozen whole blood, isolated PBMCs, or DNA extracted from either sample type. TCRbeta CDR3 regions were amplified from genomic DNA by means of the immunoSEQ Assay, a bias-controlled multiplex PCR. The source study handled its data this way. The number of nucleated cells in each sample was estimated from the amplification of reference gene primers within the assay. Sequence reads were collapsed and filtered to measure the absolute abundance of every unique TCRbeta CDR3 rearrangement. Productive Simpson clonality was computed per sample as the square root of Simpson's diversity index over productive rearrangements. Held by TCRdb, this immuneACCESS table contains in-frame sequences only and omits some clones. Under half of the omission traces to an unresolved V gene where checked; the cause of the rest is unknown. V, J and clone size are taken as reported in that table, and D and trimming were inferred from the DNA itself. This sample holds tens of thousands of clones; about 90% were observed only once. The ten top clones hold under 2% of the sample.

The sequenced sample was peripheral blood. The sequence came from a woman older than 75 with active or convalescent COVID-19. The chain joins TRBV5-6 to TRBJ2-1, with TRBD2 identical over 12 junction bases. The nucleotide sequence is given as TGTGCCAGCAGCTTTGCTAGCGGGAGGGCCCTTAATGAGCAGTTCTTC. This yields the protein CASSFASGRALNEQFF.